This TCR beta chain was captured by sequencing in a study of Ad26.COV2.S vaccination and SARS-CoV-2 variants. Study in general: As a participant in COV1001, the donor was in the Ad26.COV2.S trial arm. Intramuscular Ad26.COV2.S at 5x10^10 or 1x10^11 viral particles.

Treatment here: around 19 received Ad26.COV2.S at low or high dose, single or two shots; a few received placebo; per-sample allocation not given. Sampling was performed 63 days after the first vaccine or placebo injection. A Boston donor was an adult aged 18-55 years. Points from the study as a whole: Reportedly, after vaccination the spike-specific CD8+ and CD4+ T cell responses displayed substantial breadth.

Concerning this clone: Its antigen remains unidentified.

V was clipped by 1 base and J by 2 bases; unmatched bases: 4. The CDR3 has 15 residues. Germline-derived CDR1 and CDR2 are LGHNT and FRNRAP. Here immunoSEQ multiplex PCR was the method, and the copy in TCRdb shows in-frame clones only, minus some. The sample has roughly 350,000 clones; about 86% are singletons. This rearrangement joins TRBV12-5 to TRBJ1-1; 7 nucleotides align to TRBD1. The material sequenced was peripheral blood, taken in a trial of Ad26.COV2.S vaccine versus placebo. The origin of this receptor is a person between 18 and 65 years old who received the Ad26.COV2.S COVID-19 vaccine or a placebo. The CDR3 reads CASGLGQGRNTEAFF. As DNA, the CDR3 is TGTGCTAGTGGTTTGGGACAGGGTCGAAACACTGAAGCTTTCTTT.